These 10 T cell receptor beta chains originate from one sample sequenced in a study of shared clonotypes between healthy human individuals. Sequencing used immunoSEQ multiplex PCR; TCRdb keeps in-frame clones, though not all of them. The table shows roughly 1 million clones, with roughly 70% occurring only once. The sample was memory CD4+ T cells sorted from blood. The subset was: CD45RA-negative fraction. Receptors were obtained from a man in his late teens or twenties in good health.

The chain joins TRBV7-9 to TRBJ2-7, with TRBD2 matching 10 bases. The length of the CDR3 is 19 residues. CDR1 and CDR2 (germline): SEHNR, FQNEAQ (reference sequence). The ends lost 4 bases at V and 0 bases at J; junction bases unmatched: 15. Here the CDR3 DNA reads TGTGCCAGCAGCTCCAGCCTGGGGTCTCGGACTAGCGGCTCCTACGAGCAGTACTTC. Protein: CASSSSLGSRTSGSYEQYF.

This chain joins TRBV7-6 and TRBJ1-5; D is perhaps TRBD1 (5 bases). V was pared by 1 base and J by 3 bases, with 28 bases between. The germline gives CDR1 SGHVS, CDR2 FNYEAQ. The CDR3 covers 21 residues. The CDR3 coding sequence is TGTGCCAGCAGCTTAGAAGCCCCGACAGTTTTTTCCGCGACTGCCAATCAGCCCCAGCATTTT. This translates into CASSLEAPTVFSATANQPQHF.

The rearrangement joins TRBV9 to TRBJ1-5, with D hard to call. This CDR3 comprises 13 residues. Germline-derived CDR1 and CDR2 are SGDLS and YYNGEE. Trimming pared 3 bases from V and 4 bases from J, leaving 8 bases between. The CDR3 DNA reads as TGTGCCAGCAGCGCCGGGGAAAATCAGCCCCAGCATTTT. Protein sequence: CASSAGENQPQHF.

In this sample, this clone turned up a few times. The chain combines TRBV5-8 with TRBJ2-7; 8 bases align to TRBD1. Trimming at V came to 6 bases and at J to 3 bases, leaving 11 bases not matched to a gene. Germline values: CDR1 SGHTS, CDR2 YDEGEE. The CDR3 totals 15 residues. The CDR3 DNA reads TGTGCCAGCACCTCTATCGGACAGGGTTACTACGAGCAGTACTTC. Translated, it gives CASTSIGQGYYEQYF.

Regarding this clone: The junction differs from germline at one of its ends, possibly a read error. CDR3 nucleotide sequence: TGTGCCACCAGTAAAGACAGGGCCCAAGAGACCCAGTACTTC. It is translated as CATSKDRAQETQYF. The genes are TRBV2 and TRBJ2-5; 7 bases fit TRBD1. Germline CDR1 SNHLY, CDR2 FYNNEI. The length of the CDR3 is 14 residues.

This chain joins TRBV5-5 and TRBJ2-2; D may match TRBD1 or TRBD2 (5 bases each). The CDR3 has 11 amino acids. V dropped 0 bases and J dropped 13 bases, with 7 bases sitting between them. Germline V gene sequence: CDR1 SGHKS, CDR2 YYEKEE (reference sequence). CDR3 residues: CASSLERGLFF. The CDR3 DNA follows: TGTGCCAGCAGCTTGGAGAGGGGGCTGTTTTTT.

The gene calls are TRBV5-1 and TRBJ2-4, with TRBD2 as a possible D gene (5 bases). Germline V gives CDR1 SGHRS, CDR2 YFSETQ. The CDR3 is made up of 14 amino acids. Trimming removed 1 base at V and 3 bases at J, with 8 bases between. CDR3 sequence reads: CASSLTEVKNIQYF. CDR3 DNA sequence: TGCGCCAGCAGCTTGACGGAGGTCAAAAACATTCAGTACTTC.

Notes on this clone: Other DNA sequences in this specimen translate into the identical CDR3. This rearrangement joins TRBV5-1 to TRBJ1-4; 7 nucleotides align to TRBD1. The CDR3 length is 14 residues. Germline CDR1 reads SGHRS; CDR2 reads YFSETQ. With 0 bases clipped from V and 8 bases from J, the junction kept 4 bases outside the gene matches. CDR3 sequence: CASSLGQGGEKLFF. CDR3 DNA sequence: TGCGCCAGCAGCTTGGGACAGGGCGGCGAAAAACTGTTTTTT.

The chain recombines TRBV7-2 with TRBJ2-7, with 13 bases aligning to TRBD2. The V gene's germline CDR1 is SGHTA and CDR2 FQGNSA. V trimming: 2 bases; J trimming: 7 bases; junction bases outside the gene matches: 8. The length of the CDR3 is 16 residues. CDR3 coding DNA: TGTGCCAGCAGCTTACCTTCTTTGGGACTAGCGGGGGAGCAGTACTTC. As protein: CASSLPSLGLAGEQYF.

This chain connects TRBV10-1 to TRBJ1-1; D remains ambiguous. Per germline, CDR1 WNHNN and CDR2 SYGVQD (reference sequence). The CDR3 spans 13 residues. Trimming removed 2 bases from V and 1 base from J, with 5 bases in between. The CDR3: CASSEAENTEAFF. The CDR3 DNA reads as TGCGCCAGCAGTGAGGCGGAGAACACTGAAGCTTTCTTT.